This T cell receptor beta chain was recovered during a study of CD8 T cells in ankylosing spondylitis. General study results and limits: CD8+ disease-linked clones were present at relatively low frequencies in blood. Among TCR beta sequences, a motif of eight or nine highly homologous variants appeared characteristic of ankylosing spondylitis blood. Before this, some motif variants had been reported in reactive arthritis synovial fluid and blood. Reportedly, significant enrichment of disease-linked clones occurred in matched ankylosing spondylitis synovial fluid.

Each TCR beta library was made by quantitative 5'-RACE that incorporated molecular barcodes. In TCRdb, the 5' RACE reads were re-called with MiXCR into one record per CDR3 protein. This repertoire shows some 220,000 distinct CDR3 sequences, 6% to 8% found once; its top ten account for 14%. Comments on this clonotype: The antigen is unknown.

Germline V gene data show CDR1 as LGHNA and CDR2 as YNFKEQ. With 0 bases removed from V and 5 bases from J, the gap between germline ends came to 16 bases. The CDR3 is 17 amino acids. The TCR was taken from a male donor with ankylosing spondylitis. What was sequenced was blood, either unsorted or a sorted T cell fraction (not recorded which). The chain joins TRBV4-2 to TRBJ2-2, with D tentatively TRBD2 (5 bases). The CDR3 bases are TGTGCCAGCAGCCAAGATCCCCACAGCGGCTCTACCGGGGAGCTGTTTTTT. Amino acids: CASSQDPHSGSTGELFF.